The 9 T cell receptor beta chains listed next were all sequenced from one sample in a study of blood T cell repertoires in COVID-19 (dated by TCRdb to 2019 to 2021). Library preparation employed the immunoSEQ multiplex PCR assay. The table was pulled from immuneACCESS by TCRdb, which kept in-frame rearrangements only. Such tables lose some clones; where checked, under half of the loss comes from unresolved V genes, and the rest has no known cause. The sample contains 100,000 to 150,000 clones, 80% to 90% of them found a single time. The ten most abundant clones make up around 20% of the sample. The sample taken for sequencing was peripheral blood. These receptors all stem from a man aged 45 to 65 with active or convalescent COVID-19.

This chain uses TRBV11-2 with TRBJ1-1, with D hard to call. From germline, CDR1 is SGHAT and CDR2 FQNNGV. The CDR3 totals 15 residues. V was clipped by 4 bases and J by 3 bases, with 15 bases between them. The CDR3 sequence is CASSSPLRPDTEAFF. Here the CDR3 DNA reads TGTGCCAGCAGCTCCCCCCTCCGTCCGGACACTGAAGCTTTCTTT.

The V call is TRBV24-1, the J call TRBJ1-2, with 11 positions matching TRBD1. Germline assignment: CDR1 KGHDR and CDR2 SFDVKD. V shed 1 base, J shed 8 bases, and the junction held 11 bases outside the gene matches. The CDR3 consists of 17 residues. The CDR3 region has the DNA TGTGCCACCAGTGATTTAGGGACAGGGGGTAAAGAAGGGGGCTACACCTTC. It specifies CATSDLGTGGKEGGYTF.

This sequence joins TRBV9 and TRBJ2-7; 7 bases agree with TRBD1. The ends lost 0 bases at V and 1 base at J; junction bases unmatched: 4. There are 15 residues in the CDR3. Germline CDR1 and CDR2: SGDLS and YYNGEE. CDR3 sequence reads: CASSVEGQPSYEQYF. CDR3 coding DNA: TGTGCCAGCAGCGTAGAGGGACAGCCGTCCTACGAGCAGTACTTC.

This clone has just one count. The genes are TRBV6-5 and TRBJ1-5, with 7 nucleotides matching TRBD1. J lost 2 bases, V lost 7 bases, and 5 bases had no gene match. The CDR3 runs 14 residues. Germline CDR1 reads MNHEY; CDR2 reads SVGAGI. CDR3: CASIPTGGNQPQHF. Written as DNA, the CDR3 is TGTGCCAGCATTCCAACAGGGGGCAATCAGCCCCAGCATTTT.

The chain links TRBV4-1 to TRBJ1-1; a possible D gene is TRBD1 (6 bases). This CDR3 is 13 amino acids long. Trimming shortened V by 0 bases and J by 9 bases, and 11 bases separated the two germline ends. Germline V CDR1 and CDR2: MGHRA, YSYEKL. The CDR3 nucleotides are TGCGCCAGCAGCCAAGATTCCAGGGGCCAAGCTTTCTTT. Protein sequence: CASSQDSRGQAFF.

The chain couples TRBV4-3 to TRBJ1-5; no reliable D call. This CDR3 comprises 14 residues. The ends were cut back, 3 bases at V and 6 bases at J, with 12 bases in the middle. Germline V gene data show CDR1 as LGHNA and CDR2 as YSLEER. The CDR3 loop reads CASSQTRAGQPQHF. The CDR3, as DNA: TGCGCCAGCAGCCAGACAAGGGCGGGTCAGCCCCAGCATTTT.

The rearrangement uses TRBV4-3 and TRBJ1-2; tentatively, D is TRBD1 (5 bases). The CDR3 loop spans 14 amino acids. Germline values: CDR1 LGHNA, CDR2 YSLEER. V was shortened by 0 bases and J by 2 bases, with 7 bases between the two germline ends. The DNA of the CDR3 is TGCGCCAGCAGCCAAGAAAGACAGAACTATGGCTACACCTTC. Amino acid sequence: CASSQERQNYGYTF.

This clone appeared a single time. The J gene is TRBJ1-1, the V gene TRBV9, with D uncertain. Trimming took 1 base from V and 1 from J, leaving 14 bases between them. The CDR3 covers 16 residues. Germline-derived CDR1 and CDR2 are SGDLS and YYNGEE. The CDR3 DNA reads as TGTGCCAGCAGCGTACGAGCGGGGTCAGAGAACACTGAAGCTTTCTTT. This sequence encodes CASSVRAGSENTEAFF.

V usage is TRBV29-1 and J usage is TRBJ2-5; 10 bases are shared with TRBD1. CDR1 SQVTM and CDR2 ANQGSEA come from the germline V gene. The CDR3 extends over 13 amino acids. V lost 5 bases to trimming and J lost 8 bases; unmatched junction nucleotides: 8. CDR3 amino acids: CSVSGTGEGTQYF. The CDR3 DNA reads TGCAGCGTTTCCGGGACAGGGGAAGGCACCCAGTACTTC.